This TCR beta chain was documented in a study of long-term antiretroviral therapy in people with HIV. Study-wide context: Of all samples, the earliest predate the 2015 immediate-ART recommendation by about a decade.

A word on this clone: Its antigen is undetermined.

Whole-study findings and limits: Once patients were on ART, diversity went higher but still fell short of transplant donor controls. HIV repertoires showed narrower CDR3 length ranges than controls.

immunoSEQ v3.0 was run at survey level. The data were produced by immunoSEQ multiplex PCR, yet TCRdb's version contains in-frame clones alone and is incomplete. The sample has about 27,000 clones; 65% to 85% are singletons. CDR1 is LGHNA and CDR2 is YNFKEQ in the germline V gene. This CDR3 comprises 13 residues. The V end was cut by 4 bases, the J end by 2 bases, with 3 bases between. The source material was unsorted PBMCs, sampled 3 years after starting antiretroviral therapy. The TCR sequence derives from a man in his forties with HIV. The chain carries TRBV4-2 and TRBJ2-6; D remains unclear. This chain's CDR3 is CASSPPGANVLTF. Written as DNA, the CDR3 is TGTGCCAGCAGCCCCCCTGGGGCCAACGTCCTGACTTTC.